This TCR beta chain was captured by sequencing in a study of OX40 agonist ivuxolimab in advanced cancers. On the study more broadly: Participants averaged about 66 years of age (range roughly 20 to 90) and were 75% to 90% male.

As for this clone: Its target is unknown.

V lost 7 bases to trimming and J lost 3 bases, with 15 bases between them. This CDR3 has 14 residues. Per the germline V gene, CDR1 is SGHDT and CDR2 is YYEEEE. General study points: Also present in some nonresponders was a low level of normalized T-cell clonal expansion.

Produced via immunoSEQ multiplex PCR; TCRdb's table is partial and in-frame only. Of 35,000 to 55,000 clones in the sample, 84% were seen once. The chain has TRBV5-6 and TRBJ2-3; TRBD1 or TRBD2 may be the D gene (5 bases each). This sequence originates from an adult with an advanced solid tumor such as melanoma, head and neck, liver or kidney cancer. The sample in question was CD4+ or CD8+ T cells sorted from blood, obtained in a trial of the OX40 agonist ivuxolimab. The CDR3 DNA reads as TGTGCCAGCCGGGACCTGCTACTAACAGATACGCAGTATTTT. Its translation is CASRDLLLTDTQYF.